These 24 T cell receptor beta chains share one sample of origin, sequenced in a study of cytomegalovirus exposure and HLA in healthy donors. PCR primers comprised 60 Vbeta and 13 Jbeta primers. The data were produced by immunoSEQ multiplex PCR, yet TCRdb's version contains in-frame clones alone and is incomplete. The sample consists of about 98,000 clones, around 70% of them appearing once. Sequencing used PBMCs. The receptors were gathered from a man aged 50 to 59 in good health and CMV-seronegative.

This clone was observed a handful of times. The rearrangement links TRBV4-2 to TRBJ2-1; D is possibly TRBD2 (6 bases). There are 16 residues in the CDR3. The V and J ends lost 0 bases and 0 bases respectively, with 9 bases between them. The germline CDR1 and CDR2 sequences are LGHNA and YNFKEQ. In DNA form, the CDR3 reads TGTGCCAGCAGCCAAGACGGGAGTAGCTCCTACAATGAGCAGTTCTTC. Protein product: CASSQDGSSSYNEQFF.

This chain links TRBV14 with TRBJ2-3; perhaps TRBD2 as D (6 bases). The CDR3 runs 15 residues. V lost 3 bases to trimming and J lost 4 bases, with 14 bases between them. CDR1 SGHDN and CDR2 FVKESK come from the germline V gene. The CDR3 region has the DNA TGTGCCAGCAGCCAGTGGGTAGGGGAGGCAGATACGCAGTATTTT. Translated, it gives CASSQWVGEADTQYF. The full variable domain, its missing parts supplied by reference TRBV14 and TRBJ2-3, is EAGVTQFPSHSVIEKGQTVTLRCDPISGHDNLYWYRRVMGKEIKFLLHFVKESKQDESGMPNNRFLAERTGGTYSTLKVQPAELEDSGVYFCASSQWVGEADTQYFGPGTRLTVL.

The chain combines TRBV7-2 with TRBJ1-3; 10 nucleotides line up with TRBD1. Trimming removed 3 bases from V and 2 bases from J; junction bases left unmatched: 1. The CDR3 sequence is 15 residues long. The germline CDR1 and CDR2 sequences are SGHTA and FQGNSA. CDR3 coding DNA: TGTGCCAGCAGCTTGACAGGGGGCGCTGGAAACACCATATATTTT. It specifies CASSLTGGAGNTIYF.

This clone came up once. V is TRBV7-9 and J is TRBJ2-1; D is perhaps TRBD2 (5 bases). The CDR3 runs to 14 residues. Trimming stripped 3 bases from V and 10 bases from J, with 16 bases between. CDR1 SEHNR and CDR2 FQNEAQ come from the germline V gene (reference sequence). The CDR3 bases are TGTGCCAGCAGCTTTTCTATGAACAGCGGCGAGCAGTTCTTC. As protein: CASSFSMNSGEQFF. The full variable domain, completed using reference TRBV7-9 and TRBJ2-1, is DTGVSQNPRHKITKRGQNVTFRCDPISEHNRLYWYRQTLGQGPEFLTYFQNEAQLEKSRLLSDRFSAERPKGSFSTLEIQRTEQGDSAMYLCASSFSMNSGEQFFGPGTRLTVL.

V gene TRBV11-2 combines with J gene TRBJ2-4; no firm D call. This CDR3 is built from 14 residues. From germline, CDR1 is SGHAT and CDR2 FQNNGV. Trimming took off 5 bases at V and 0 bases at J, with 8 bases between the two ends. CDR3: CASSPLLAKNIQYF. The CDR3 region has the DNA TGTGCCAGCAGCCCCCTTCTAGCCAAAAACATTCAGTACTTC.

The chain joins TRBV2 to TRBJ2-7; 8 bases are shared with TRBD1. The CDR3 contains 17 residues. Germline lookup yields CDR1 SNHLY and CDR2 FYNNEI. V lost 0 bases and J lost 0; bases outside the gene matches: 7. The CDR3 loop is CASSEAFLRGPSYEQYF. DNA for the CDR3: TGTGCCAGCAGTGAAGCCTTCCTCAGGGGGCCCTCCTACGAGCAGTACTTC.

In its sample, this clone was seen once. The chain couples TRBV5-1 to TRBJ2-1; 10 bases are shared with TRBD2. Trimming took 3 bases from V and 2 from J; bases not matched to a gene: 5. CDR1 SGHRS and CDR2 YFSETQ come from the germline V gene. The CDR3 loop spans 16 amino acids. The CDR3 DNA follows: TGCGCCAGCAGCTCTCTAGCGGGGGATACCTACAATGAGCAGTTCTTC. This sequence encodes CASSSLAGDTYNEQFF.

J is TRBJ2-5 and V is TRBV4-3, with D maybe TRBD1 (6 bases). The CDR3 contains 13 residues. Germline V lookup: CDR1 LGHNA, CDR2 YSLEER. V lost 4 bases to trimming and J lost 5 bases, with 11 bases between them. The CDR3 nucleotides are TGCGCCAGCAGCCTCCAGGGGAAGGAGACCCAGTACTTC. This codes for CASSLQGKETQYF.

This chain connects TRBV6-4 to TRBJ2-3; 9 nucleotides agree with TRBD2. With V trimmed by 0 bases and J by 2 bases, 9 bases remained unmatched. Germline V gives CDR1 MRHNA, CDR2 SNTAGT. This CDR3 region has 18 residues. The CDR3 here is CASSDSITSGRNTDTQYF. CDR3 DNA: TGTGCCAGCAGTGACTCGATCACTAGCGGGCGGAACACAGATACGCAGTATTTT.

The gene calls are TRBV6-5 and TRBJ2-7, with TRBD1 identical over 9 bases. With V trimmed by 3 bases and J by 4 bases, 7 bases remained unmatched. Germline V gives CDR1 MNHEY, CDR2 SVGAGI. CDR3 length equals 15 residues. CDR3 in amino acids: CASSYGGTGFYEQYF. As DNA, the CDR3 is TGTGCCAGCAGTTATGGTGGGACAGGGTTTTACGAGCAGTACTTC.

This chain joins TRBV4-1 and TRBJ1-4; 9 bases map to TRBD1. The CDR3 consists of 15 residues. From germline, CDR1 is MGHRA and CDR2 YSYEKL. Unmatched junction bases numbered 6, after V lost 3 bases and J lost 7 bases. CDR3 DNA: TGCGCCAGCAGCCAGGAGACAGGGGGGCGTGAAAAACTGTTTTTT. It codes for CASSQETGGREKLFF.

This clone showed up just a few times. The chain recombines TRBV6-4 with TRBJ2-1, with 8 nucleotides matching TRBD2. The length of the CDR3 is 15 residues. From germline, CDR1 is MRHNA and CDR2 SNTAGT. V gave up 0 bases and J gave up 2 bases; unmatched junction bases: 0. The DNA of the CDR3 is TGTGCCAGCAGTGACTCCGGGGGGGCCTACAATGAGCAGTTCTTC. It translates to CASSDSGGAYNEQFF.

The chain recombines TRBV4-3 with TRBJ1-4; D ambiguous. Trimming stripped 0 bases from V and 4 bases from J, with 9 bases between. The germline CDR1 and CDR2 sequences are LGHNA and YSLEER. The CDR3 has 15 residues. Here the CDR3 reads CASSQDFAGNEKLFF. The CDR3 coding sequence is TGCGCCAGCAGCCAAGATTTTGCGGGTAATGAAAAACTGTTTTTT.

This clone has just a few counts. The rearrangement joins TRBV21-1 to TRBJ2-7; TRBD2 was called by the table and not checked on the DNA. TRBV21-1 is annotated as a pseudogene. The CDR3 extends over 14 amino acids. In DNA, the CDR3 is TGTGCCAGCCCCTCACCACGGGTTGGCCACGAGCAGTACTTC. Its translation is CASPSPRVGHEQYF.

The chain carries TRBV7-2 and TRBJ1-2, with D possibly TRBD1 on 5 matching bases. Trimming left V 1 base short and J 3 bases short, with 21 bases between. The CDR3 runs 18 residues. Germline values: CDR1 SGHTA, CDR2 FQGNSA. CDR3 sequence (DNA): TGTGCCAGCAGCTTAGTTGGCTACCGTAGGGGATCCTACTATGGCTACACCTTC. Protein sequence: CASSLVGYRRGSYYGYTF.

The DNA of the CDR3 is TGTGCCAGTAGTCCCGCCTTCTATAGCAATCAGCCCCAGCATTTT. It yields the protein CASSPAFYSNQPQHF. The rearrangement uses TRBV19 and TRBJ1-5; D unclear. Germline V gene sequence: CDR1 LNHDA, CDR2 SQIVND (reference sequence). This CDR3 is built from 15 residues. Trimming left V 5 bases short and J 0 bases short, with 11 bases between.

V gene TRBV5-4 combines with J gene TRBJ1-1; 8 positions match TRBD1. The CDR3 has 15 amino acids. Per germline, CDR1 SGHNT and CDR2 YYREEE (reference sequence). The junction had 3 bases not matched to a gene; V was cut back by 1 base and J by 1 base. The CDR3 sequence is CASSLIGTGNTEAFF. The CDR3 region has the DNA TGTGCCAGCAGCTTGATAGGGACAGGGAACACTGAAGCTTTCTTT.

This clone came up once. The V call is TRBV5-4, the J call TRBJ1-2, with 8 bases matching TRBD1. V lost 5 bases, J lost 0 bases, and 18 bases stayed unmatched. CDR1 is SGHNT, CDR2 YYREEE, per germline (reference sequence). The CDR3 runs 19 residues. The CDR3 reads CASRFRTARDRRANYGYTF. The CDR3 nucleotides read TGTGCCAGCAGATTCCGTACGGCCCGGGACAGGCGAGCTAACTATGGCTACACCTTC. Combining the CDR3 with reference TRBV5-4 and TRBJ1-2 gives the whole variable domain ETGVTQSPTHLIKTRGQQVTLRCSSQSGHNTVSWYQQALGQGPQFIFQYYREEENGRGNFPPRFSGLQFPNYSSELNVNALELDDSALYLCASRFRTARDRRANYGYTFGSGTRLTVV.

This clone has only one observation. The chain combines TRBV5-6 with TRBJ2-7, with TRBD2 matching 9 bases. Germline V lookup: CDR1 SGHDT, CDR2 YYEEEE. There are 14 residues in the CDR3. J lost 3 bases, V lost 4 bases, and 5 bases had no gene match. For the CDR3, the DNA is TGTGCCAGCAGCGATAGCGGGGGAGTCTACGAGCAGTACTTC. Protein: CASSDSGGVYEQYF.

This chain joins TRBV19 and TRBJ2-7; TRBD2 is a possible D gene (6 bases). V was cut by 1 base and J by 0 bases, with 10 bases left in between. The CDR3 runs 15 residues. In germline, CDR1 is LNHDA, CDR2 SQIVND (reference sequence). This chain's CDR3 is CASSIARGISYEQYF. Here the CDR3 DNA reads TGTGCCAGTAGTATAGCTCGCGGGATCTCCTACGAGCAGTACTTC.

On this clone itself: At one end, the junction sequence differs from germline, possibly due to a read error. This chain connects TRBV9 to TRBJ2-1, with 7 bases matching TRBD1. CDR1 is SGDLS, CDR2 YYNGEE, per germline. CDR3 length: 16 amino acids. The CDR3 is CASSGNTGASHNEQFF. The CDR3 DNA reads TGTGCCAGCAGCGGAAACACAGGGGCCTCCCACAATGAGCAGTTCTTC.

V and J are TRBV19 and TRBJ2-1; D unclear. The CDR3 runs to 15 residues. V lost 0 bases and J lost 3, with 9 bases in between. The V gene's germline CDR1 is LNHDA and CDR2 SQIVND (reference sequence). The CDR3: CASSIDLGSYNEQFF. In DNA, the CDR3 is TGTGCCAGTAGTATAGATCTTGGCAGCTACAATGAGCAGTTCTTC.

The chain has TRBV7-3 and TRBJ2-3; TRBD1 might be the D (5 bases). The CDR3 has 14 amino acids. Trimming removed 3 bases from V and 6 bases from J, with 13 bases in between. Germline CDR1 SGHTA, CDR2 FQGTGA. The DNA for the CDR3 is TGTGCCAGCAGCTTTAGTAGTGGGGCGGATACGCAGTATTTT. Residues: CASSFSSGADTQYF. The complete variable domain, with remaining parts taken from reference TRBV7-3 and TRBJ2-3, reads GAGVSQTPSNKVTEKGKYVELRCDPISGHTALYWYRQSLGQGPEFLIYFQGTGAADDSGLPNDRFFAVRPEGSVSTLKIQRTERGDSAVYLCASSFSSGADTQYFGPGTRLTVL.

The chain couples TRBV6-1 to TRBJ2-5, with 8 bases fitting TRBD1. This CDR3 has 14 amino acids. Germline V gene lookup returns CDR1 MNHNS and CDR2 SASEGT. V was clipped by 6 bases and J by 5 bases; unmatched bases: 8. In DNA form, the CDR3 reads TGTGCCAGCAGGAATACAGGGGGGTTGGAGACCCAGTACTTC. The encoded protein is CASRNTGGLETQYF.